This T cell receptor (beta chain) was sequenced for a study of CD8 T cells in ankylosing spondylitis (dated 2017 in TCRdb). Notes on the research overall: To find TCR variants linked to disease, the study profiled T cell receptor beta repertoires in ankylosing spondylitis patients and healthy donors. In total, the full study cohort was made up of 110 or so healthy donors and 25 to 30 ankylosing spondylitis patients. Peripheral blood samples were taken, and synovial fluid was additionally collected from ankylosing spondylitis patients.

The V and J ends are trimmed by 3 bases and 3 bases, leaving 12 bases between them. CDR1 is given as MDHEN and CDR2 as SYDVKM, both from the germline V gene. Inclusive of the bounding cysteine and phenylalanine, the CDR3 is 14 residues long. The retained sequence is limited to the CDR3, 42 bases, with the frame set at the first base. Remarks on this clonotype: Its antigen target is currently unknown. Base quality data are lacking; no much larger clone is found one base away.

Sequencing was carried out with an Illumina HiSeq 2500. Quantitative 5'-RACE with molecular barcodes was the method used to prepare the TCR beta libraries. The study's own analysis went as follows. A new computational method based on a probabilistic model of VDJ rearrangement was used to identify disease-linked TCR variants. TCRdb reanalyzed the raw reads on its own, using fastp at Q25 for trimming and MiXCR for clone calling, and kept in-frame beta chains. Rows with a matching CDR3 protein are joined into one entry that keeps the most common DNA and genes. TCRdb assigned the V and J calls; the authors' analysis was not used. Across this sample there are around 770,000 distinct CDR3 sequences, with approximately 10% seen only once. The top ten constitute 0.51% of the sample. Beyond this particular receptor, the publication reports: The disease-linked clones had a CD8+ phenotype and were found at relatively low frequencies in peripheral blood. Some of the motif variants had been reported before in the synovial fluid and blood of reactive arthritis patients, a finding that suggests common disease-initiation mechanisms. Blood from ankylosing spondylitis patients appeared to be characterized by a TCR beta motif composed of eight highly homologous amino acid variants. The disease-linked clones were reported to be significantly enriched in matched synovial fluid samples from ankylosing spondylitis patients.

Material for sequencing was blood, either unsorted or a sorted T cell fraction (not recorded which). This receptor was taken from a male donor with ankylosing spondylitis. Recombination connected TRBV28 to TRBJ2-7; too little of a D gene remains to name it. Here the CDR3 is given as CASSFFRLRYEQYF. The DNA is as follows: TGTGCCAGCAGTTTTTTTCGGTTGCGCTACGAGCAGTACTTC.